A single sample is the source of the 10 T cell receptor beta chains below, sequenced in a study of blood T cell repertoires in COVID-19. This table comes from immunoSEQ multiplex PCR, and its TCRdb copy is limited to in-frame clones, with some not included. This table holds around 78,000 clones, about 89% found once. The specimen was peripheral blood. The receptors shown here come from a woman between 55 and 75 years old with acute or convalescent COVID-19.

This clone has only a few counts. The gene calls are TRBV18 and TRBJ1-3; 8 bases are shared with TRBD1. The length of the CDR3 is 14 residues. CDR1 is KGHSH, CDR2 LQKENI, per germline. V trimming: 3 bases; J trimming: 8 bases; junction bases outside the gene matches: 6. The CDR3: CASSPRGQDYTIYF. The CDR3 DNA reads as TGTGCCAGCTCACCCCGGGGACAGGATTACACCATATATTTT.

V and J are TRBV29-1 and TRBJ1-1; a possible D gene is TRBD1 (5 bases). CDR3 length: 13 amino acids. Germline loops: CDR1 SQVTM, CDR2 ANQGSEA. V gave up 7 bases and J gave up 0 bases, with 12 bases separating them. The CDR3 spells CSARQTLNTEAFF. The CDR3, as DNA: TGCAGCGCAAGACAGACTTTGAACACTGAAGCTTTCTTT.

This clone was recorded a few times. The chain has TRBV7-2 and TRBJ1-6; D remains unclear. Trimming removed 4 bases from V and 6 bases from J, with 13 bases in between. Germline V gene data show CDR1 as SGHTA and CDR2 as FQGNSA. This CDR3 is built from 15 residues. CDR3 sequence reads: CASSSDSRGNSPLHF. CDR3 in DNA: TGTGCCAGCAGCTCGGACTCGCGGGGTAATTCACCCCTCCACTTT.

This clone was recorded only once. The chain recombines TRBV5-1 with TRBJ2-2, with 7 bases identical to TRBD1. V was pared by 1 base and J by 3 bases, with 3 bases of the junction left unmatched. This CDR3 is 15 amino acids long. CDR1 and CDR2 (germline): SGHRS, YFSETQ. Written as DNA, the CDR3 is TGCGCCAGCAGCTTGAAACAGGGGTACACCGGGGAGCTGTTTTTT. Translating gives CASSLKQGYTGELFF.

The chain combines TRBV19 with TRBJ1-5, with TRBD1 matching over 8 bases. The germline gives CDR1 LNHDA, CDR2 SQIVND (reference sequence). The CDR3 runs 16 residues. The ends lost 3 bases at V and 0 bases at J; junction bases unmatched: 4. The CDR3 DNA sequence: TGTGCCAGTAGTATTCAGACAGGGGATAGCAATCAGCCCCAGCATTTT. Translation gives CASSIQTGDSNQPQHF.

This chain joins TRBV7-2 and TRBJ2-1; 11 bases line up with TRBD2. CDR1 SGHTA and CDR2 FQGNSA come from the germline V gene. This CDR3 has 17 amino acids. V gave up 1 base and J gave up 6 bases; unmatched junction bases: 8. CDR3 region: CASSLGSSGRLGNEQFF. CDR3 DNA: TGTGCCAGCAGCTTAGGCTCTAGCGGGAGGTTGGGCAATGAGCAGTTCTTC.

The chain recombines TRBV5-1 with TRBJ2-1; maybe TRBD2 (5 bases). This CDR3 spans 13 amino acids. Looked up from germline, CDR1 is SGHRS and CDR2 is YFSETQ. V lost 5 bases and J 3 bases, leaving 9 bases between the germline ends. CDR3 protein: CASSYDYYNEQFF. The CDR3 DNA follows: TGCGCCAGCAGTTATGACTACTACAATGAGCAGTTCTTC.

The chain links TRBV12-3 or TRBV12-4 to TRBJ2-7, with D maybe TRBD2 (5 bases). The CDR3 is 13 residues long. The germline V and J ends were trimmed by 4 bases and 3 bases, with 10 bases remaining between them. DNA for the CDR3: TGTGCCAGCAGTTCCTCTGCGGGCTACGAGCAGTACTTC. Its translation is CASSSSAGYEQYF.

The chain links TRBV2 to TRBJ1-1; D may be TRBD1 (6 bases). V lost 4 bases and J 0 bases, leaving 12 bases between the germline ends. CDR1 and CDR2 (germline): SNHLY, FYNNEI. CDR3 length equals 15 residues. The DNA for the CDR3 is TGTGCCAGCAGTGGGGACACACGAATGAACACTGAAGCTTTCTTT. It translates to CASSGDTRMNTEAFF. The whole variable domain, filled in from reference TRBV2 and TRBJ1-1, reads EPEVTQTPSHQVTQMGQEVILRCVPISNHLYFYWYRQILGQKVEFLVSFYNNEISEKSEIFDDQFSVERPDGSNFTLKIRSTKLEDSAMYFCASSGDTRMNTEAFFGQGTRLTVV.

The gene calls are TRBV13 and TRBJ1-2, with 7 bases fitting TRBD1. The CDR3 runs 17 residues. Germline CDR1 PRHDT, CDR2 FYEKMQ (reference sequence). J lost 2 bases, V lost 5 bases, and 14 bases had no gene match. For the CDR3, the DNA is TGTGCCAGCAGCCCGCTAGGGCGGACAGGAACAAACTATGGCTACACCTTC. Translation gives CASSPLGRTGTNYGYTF. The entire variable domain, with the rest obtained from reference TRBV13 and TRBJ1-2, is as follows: AAGVIQSPRHLIKEKRETATLKCYPIPRHDTVYWYQQGPGQDPQFLISFYEKMQSDKGSIPDRFSAQQFSDYHSELNMSSLELGDSALYFCASSPLGRTGTNYGYTFGSGTRLTVV.